Below, one T cell receptor beta chain is given with its context. The sample originates from a study of cytomegalovirus exposure and HLA in healthy donors. CDR3 length: 14 amino acids. The ends lost 4 bases at V and 9 bases at J; junction bases unmatched: 11. Germline lookup yields CDR1 SGHDN and CDR2 FVKESK. Sequencing used immunoSEQ multiplex PCR; TCRdb keeps in-frame clones, though not all of them. The sample shows some 150,000 clones, around 93% of them seen only once. Sequences were obtained from PBMCs. The rearrangement uses TRBV14 and TRBJ1-2; 7 bases align to TRBD1. This receptor was taken from a man aged 18-30 years in good health and CMV-seropositive. Here the CDR3 DNA reads TGTGCCAGCAGCCCGGGGACAGCGGCGGGAAGCTACACCTTC. This sequence encodes CASSPGTAAGSYTF. The full variable domain, in which reference TRBV14 and TRBJ1-2 provide the parts outside the CDR3, is EAGVTQFPSHSVIEKGQTVTLRCDPISGHDNLYWYRRVMGKEIKFLLHFVKESKQDESGMPNNRFLAERTGGTYSTLKVQPAELEDSGVYFCASSPGTAAGSYTFGSGTRLTVV.